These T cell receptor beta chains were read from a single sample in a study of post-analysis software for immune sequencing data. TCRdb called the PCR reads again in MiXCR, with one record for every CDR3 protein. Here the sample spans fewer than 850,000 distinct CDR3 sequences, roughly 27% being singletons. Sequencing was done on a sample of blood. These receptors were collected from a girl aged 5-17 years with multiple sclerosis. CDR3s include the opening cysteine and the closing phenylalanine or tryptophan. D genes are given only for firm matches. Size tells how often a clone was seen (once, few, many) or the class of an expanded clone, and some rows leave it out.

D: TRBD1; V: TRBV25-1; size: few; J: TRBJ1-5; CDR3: CASSGGQDNQPQHF; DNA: TGTGCCAGCAGTGGAGGACAGGACAATCAGCCCCAGCATTTT
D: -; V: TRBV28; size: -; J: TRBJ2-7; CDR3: CASSLSAKINGVGAYEQYF; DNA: TGTGCCAGCAGTTTATCTGCTAAGATAAATGGGGTCGGAGCCTACGAGCAGTACTTC
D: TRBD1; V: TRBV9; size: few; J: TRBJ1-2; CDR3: CASSVSPDRGRGYGYTF; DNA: TGTGCCAGCAGCGTATCCCCGGACAGGGGAAGGGGCTATGGCTACACCTTC
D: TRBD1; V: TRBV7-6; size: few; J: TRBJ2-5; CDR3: CATALGTGSASQYF; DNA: TGTGCCACCGCCCTAGGGACAGGATCCGCTTCCCAGTACTTC
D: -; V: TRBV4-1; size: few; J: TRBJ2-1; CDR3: CASSQVQGNEQFF; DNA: TGCGCCAGCAGCCAAGTTCAGGGCAATGAGCAGTTCTTC
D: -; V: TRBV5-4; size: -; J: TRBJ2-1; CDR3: CASKDGTGRVEQFF; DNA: TGTGCCAGCAAAGACGGCACGGGCAGAGTTGAGCAGTTCTTC
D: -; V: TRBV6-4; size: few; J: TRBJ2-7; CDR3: CASSDPPDSYEQYF; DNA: TGTGCCAGCAGTGACCCCCCAGATTCCTACGAGCAGTACTTC
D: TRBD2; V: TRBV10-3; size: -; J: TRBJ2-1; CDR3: CAITASGLNDNEQFF; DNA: TGTGCCATCACTGCTTCGGGACTAAATGACAATGAGCAGTTCTTC
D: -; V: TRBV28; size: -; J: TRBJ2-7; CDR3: CASRTTGIYEQYF; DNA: TGTGCCAGCAGAACGACAGGAATCTACGAGCAGTACTTC
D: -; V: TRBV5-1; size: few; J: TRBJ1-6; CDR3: CASSYTGNSPLHF; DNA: TGCGCCAGCAGTTATACAGGGAATTCACCCCTCCACTTT
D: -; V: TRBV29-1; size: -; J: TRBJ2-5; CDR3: CSVGVSQETQYF; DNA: TGCAGCGTTGGGGTCAGCCAAGAGACCCAGTACTTC
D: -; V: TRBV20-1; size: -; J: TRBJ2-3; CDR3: CSARARTGSTDTQYF; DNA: TGCAGTGCTAGAGCTAGAACAGGCAGCACAGATACGCAGTATTTT
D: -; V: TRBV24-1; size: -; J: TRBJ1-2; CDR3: CATSDPAQRGGYTF; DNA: TGTGCCACCAGTGATCCGGCCCAAAGGGGTGGCTACACCTTC
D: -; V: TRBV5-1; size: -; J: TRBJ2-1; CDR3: CASSPPGTKVHNEQFF; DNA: TGCGCCAGCAGCCCACCGGGAACAAAAGTCCACAATGAGCAGTTCTTC
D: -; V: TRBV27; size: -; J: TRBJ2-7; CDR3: CASSLALTSYEQYF; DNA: TGTGCCAGCAGTTTAGCACTTACTAGCTACGAGCAGTACTTC
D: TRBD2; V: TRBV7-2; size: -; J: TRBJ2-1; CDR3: CASSPGGGTPYNEQFF; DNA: TGTGCCAGCAGCCCCGGGGGGGGGACACCCTACAATGAGCAGTTCTTC
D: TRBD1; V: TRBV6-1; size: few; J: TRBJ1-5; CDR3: CASSEVRQGANQPQHF; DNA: TGTGCCAGCAGTGAAGTGAGACAGGGGGCCAATCAGCCCCAGCATTTT
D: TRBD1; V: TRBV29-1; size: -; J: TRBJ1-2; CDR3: CSVEVKGQGSTF; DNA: TGCAGCGTTGAAGTAAAGGGACAGGGGAGCACCTTC
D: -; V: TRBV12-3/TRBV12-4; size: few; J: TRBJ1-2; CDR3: CASSFSSGHYGYTF; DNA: TGTGCCAGCAGTTTCAGTTCAGGGCACTATGGCTACACCTTC
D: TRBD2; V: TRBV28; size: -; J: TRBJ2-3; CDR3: CASLLSGTTWSTDTQYF; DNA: TGTGCCAGTCTTCTTAGCGGGACCACATGGAGCACAGATACGCAGTATTTT
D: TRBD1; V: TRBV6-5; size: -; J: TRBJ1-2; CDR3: CASYSGQSYGYTF; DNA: TGTGCCAGCTACTCGGGACAGAGCTATGGCTACACCTTC
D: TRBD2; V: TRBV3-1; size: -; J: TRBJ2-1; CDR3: CASSQVGLAHSYNEQFF; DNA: TGTGCCAGCAGCCAAGTAGGACTAGCGCACTCCTACAATGAGCAGTTCTTC
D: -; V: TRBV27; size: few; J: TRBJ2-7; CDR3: CASSLSWGHEQYF; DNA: TGTGCCAGCAGTTTATCGTGGGGCCACGAGCAGTACTTC
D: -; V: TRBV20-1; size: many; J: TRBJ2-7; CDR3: CSARDPGRSSYEQYF; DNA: TGCAGTGCTAGAGACCCGGGAAGGAGCTCCTACGAGCAGTACTTC
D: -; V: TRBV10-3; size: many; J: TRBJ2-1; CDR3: CAIQVLNEQFF; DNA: TGTGCCATCCAGGTTCTCAATGAGCAGTTCTTC
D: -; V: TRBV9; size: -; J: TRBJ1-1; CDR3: CASSVGGGGTEAFF; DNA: TGTGCCAGCAGCGTAGGAGGGGGAGGCACTGAAGCTTTCTTT
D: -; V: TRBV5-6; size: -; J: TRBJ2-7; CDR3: CASRQGASSGRGEQYF; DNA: TGTGCCAGCAGACAGGGGGCGTCTAGCGGGAGAGGTGAGCAGTACTTC
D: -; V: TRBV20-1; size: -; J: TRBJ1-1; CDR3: CSARSPGAANTEAFF; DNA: TGCAGTGCTAGATCCCCGGGAGCAGCGAACACTGAAGCTTTCTTT
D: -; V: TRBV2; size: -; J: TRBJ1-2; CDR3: CASSPSHSNYGYTF; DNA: TGTGCCAGCAGTCCGTCCCACAGTAACTATGGCTACACCTTC
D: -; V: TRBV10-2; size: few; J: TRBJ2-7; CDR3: CASAVGRYEQYF; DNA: TGCGCCAGCGCCGTTGGGAGGTACGAGCAGTACTTC
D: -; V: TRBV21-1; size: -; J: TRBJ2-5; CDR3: CASSKGRGTQETQYF; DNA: TGTGCCAGCAGCAAAGGGCGGGGTACCCAAGAGACCCAGTACTTC
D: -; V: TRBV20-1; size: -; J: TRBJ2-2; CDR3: CSARDRRKNTGELFF; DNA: TGCAGTGCTAGAGATCGGAGGAAGAACACCGGGGAGCTGTTTTTT
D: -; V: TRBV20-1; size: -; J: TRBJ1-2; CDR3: CSARVGGGPLYGYTF; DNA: TGCAGTGCTAGAGTGGGGGGTGGGCCCCTCTATGGCTACACCTTC
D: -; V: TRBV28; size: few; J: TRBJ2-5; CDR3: CASNGEVVRETQYF; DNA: TGTGCCAGCAATGGGGAGGTCGTAAGGGAGACCCAGTACTTC
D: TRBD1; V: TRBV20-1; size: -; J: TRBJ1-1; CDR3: CSARDRGLTEAFF; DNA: TGCAGTGCTAGGGACAGGGGGCTCACTGAAGCTTTCTTT
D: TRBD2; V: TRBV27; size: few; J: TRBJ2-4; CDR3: CASSPSAQREQYF; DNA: TGTGCCAGCAGCCCTAGCGCCCAGCGGGAGCAGTACTTC
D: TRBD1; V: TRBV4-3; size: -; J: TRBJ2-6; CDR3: CASSLTGGSSGANVLTF; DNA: TGCGCCAGCAGCCTTACAGGGGGAAGCTCTGGGGCCAACGTCCTGACTTTC
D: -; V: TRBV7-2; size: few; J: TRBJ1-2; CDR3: CASSVSWGGAYGYTF; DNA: TGTGCCAGCAGCGTCAGCTGGGGGGGGGCCTATGGCTACACCTTC
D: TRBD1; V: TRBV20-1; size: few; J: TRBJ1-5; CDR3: CSASDPGQPNQPQHF; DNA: TGCAGTGCTAGCGACCCGGGACAGCCTAATCAGCCCCAGCATTTT
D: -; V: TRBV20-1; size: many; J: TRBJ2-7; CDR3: CSAEPPHAGSATYEQYF; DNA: TGCAGTGCTGAACCACCACACGCAGGCAGCGCGACCTACGAGCAGTACTTC
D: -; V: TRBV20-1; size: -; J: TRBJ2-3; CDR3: CSAREVSSTDTQYF; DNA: TGCAGTGCTAGAGAGGTATCTAGCACAGATACGCAGTATTTT
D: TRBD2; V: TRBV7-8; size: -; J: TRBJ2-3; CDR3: CASSLVGLAGGLADTQYF; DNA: TGTGCCAGCAGCTTAGTGGGACTAGCGGGAGGGCTAGCAGATACGCAGTATTTT
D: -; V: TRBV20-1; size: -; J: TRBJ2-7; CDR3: CSTSARGILSYEQYF; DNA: TGCAGCACCTCGGCTCGGGGCATCCTCTCCTACGAGCAGTACTTC
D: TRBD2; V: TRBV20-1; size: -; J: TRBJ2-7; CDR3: CSAPEGSWTSGKVDEQYF; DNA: TGCAGTGCACCAGAGGGGTCTTGGACTAGCGGGAAAGTTGACGAGCAGTACTTC
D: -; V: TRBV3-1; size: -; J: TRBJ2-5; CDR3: CASSQVGRMQYF; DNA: TGTGCCAGCAGCCAGGTAGGCCGAATGCAGTACTTC
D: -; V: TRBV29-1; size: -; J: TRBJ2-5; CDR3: CSVEGGDQETQYF; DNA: TGCAGCGTTGAAGGGGGTGATCAAGAGACCCAGTACTTC
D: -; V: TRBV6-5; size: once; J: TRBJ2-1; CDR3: CASGGAWNEQFF; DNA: TGTGCCAGCGGGGGGGCCTGGAATGAGCAGTTCTTC
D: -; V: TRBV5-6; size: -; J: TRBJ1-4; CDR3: CASTFWGINEKLFF; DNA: TGTGCCAGCACCTTTTGGGGGATTAATGAAAAACTGTTTTTT
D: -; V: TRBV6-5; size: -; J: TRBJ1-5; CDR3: CASTRSGSNQPQHF; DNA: TGTGCCAGCACCAGGTCCGGGTCCAATCAGCCCCAGCATTTT
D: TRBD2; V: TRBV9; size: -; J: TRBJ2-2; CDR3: CASSGSGGTAGELFF; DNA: TGTGCCAGCAGCGGTAGCGGGGGGACCGCCGGGGAGCTGTTTTTT
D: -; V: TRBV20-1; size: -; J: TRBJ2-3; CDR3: CSAHPTTSPDTQYF; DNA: TGCAGTGCTCACCCGACCACGAGTCCAGATACGCAGTATTTT
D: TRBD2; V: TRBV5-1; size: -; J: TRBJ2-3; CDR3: CASSLASRGGDTQYF; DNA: TGCGCCAGCAGCTTGGCCTCCCGGGGGGGAGATACGCAGTATTTT
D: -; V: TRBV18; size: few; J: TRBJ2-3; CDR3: CASSPPTRTDTQYF; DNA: TGTGCCAGCTCACCACCAACTCGCACAGATACGCAGTATTTT
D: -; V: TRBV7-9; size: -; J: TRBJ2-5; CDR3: CASSFRPHEQYF; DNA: TGTGCCAGCAGCTTCCGACCCCATGAGCAGTACTTC
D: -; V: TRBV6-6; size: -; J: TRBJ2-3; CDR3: CASRRTQTDTQYF; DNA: TGTGCCAGCAGACGGACCCAGACGGATACGCAGTATTTT
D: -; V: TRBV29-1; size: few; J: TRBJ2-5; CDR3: CSGAMGVGETQYF; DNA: TGCAGCGGGGCTATGGGGGTCGGGGAGACCCAGTACTTC